Listed here are 29 T cell receptor beta chains from one sample, sequenced in a study of vaccination and CD4 T cells after COVID-19 (dated 2022 in TCRdb). Libraries were constructed by PCR. TCRdb shows the sequencer as Illumina iSeq 100. DNA from cultured CD4+ T cells was subjected to TCR sequencing with the Oncomine TCR Beta short-read assay at the Johns Hopkins FTIC core. The public sequencing data were trimmed at Q25 with fastp and processed into clonotypes with MiXCR by TCRdb, which kept only in-frame beta chains. Duplicate CDR3 protein sequences are folded into a single record with the most common DNA and genes. This sample is represented by 19,000 or so distinct CDR3 sequences; more than 45% of them were singletons. The ten largest clones add up to over 2.5% of the sample. The intended sense of this specimen's treatment or condition label: approximately nine-day PBMC culture with coronavirus spike peptide pools or control peptides (ViraFEST assay).

These TCRs' antigens remain unknown. This specimen was CD4+ T cells from blood, cultured in vitro, taken after SARS-CoV-2 vaccination. These receptors all stem from a human donor who had recovered from COVID-19.

The chain's CDR3 is CASSLLGTGESYEQYF. CDR3 sequence (DNA): TGTGCCAGCAGTTTATTAGGGACAGGGGAGTCCTACGAGCAGTACTTC. This chain joins TRBV28 and TRBJ2-7, with 10 bases fitting TRBD1. The CDR3 is 16 residues long. With V trimmed by 1 base and J by 1 base, 4 bases remained unmatched. Germline V gene sequence: CDR1 MDHEN, CDR2 SYDVKM.

V usage is TRBV5-1 and J usage is TRBJ2-7, with D hard to call. The CDR3 contains 14 residues. The V gene lost 3 bases and the J gene lost 4 bases, with 14 bases spanning the gap. Germline values: CDR1 SGHRS, CDR2 YFSETQ. The CDR3 protein is CASSSNVGGYEQYF. The CDR3 DNA reads as TGCGCCAGCAGCTCGAATGTAGGCGGATACGAGCAGTACTTC. The variable domain in full, with the rest retrieved from reference TRBV5-1 and TRBJ2-7, is KAGVTQTPRYLIKTRGQQVTLSCSPISGHRSVSWYQQTPGQGLQFLFEYFSETQRNKGNFPGRFSGRQFSNSRSEMNVSTLELGDSALYLCASSSNVGGYEQYFGPGTRLTVT.

Only one count was recorded for this clonotype. This chain links TRBV19 with TRBJ1-5; D gene ambiguous. Per germline, CDR1 LNHDA and CDR2 SQIVND (reference sequence). The CDR3 contains 12 residues. Trimming removed 3 bases at V and 7 bases at J, with 7 bases between. The CDR3 region is CASSIPSQPQHF. Here the CDR3 DNA reads TGTGCCAGTAGTATCCCTAGCCAGCCCCAGCATTTT.

The chain links TRBV10-1 to TRBJ1-1; 7 positions agree with TRBD1. The CDR3 is made up of 14 amino acids. The V gene end was trimmed by 4 bases and the J gene end by 3 bases; junction bases not matched to a gene: 5. Per germline, CDR1 WNHNN and CDR2 SYGVQD (reference sequence). This chain's CDR3 is CASSAEGADTEAFF. The CDR3 DNA sequence: TGCGCCAGCAGTGCTGAGGGGGCGGACACTGAAGCTTTCTTT.

This clonotype showed up just a few times. The chain uses TRBV24-1 and TRBJ2-3; 8 bases match TRBD1. Germline V gene data show CDR1 as KGHDR and CDR2 as SFDVKD. The trim removed 3 bases at V and 6 bases at J, leaving 7 bases unmatched. The CDR3 has 15 amino acids. The CDR3 nucleotides read TGTGCCACCAGTGATCAGGGGGCAAAGGGGGATACGCAGTATTTT. Translation gives CATSDQGAKGDTQYF.

Only a few counts were recorded for this clonotype. The rearrangement links TRBV24-1 to TRBJ2-1; D is undetermined. Trimming pared 2 bases from V and 9 bases from J, leaving 10 bases between. The CDR3 sequence is 13 residues long. CDR1 is KGHDR and CDR2 is SFDVKD in the germline V gene. Here the CDR3 DNA reads TGTGCCACCAGTGATTCCGTTTTGGGTGAGCAGTTCTTC. As protein: CATSDSVLGEQFF.

This chain connects TRBV9 to TRBJ2-3, with 8 bases matching TRBD2. This CDR3 is 15 amino acids long. Per the germline V gene, CDR1 is SGDLS and CDR2 is YYNGEE. V lost 0 bases, J lost 6 bases, and 6 bases stayed unmatched. CDR3 nucleotide sequence: TGTGCCAGCAGCGTAGGCGGCAGCGGGAGTGATACGCAGTATTTT. This gives the protein CASSVGGSGSDTQYF.

This chain connects TRBV20-1 to TRBJ1-2, with a tentative D call TRBD1 (5 bases). Trimming took off 2 bases at V and 3 bases at J, with 10 bases between the two ends. CDR1 is DFQATT, CDR2 SNEGSKA, per germline (reference sequence). The CDR3 totals 13 residues. CDR3 bases: TGCAGTGCTAGATCCGGGACGGACTATGGCTACACCTTC. It codes for CSARSGTDYGYTF.

This clonotype was counted only a few times. The rearrangement links TRBV20-1 to TRBJ2-5, with unresolved D. Germline-derived CDR1 and CDR2 are DFQATT and SNEGSKA (reference sequence). V lost 3 bases to trimming and J lost 1 base, with 6 bases between them. The CDR3 runs 12 residues. The CDR3 sequence: CSARASQETQYF. The CDR3 region has the DNA TGCAGTGCTAGGGCGTCCCAAGAGACCCAGTACTTC.

The rearrangement links TRBV10-3 to TRBJ2-1, with TRBD2 as a possible D gene (6 bases). Germline CDR1 reads ENHRY; CDR2 reads SYGVKD. CDR3 length equals 15 residues. Trimming took off 8 bases at V and 2 bases at J, with 16 bases between the two ends. The CDR3 sequence is CAIGSGLSPYNEQFF. The CDR3 nucleotides read TGTGCCATCGGGAGCGGGCTCAGCCCCTACAATGAGCAGTTCTTC.

This clonotype appeared a single time. The J gene is TRBJ1-1, the V gene TRBV12-3 or TRBV12-4; D unresolved. The ends were cut back, 3 bases at V and 0 bases at J, with 8 bases in the middle. The CDR3 runs to 14 residues. The CDR3 loop reads CASSFQHLNTEAFF. The CDR3 DNA reads TGTGCCAGCAGTTTCCAGCATTTGAACACTGAAGCTTTCTTT.

The rearrangement links TRBV7-6 to TRBJ2-2; TRBD1 agrees at 9 bases. The germline V gene encodes CDR1 SGHVS and CDR2 FNYEAQ. The CDR3 totals 16 residues. Trimming took 5 bases from V and 0 from J; bases not matched to a gene: 4. CDR3 region: CASSPGQGPNTGELFF. CDR3 bases: TGTGCCAGCAGCCCGGGACAGGGACCGAACACCGGGGAGCTGTTTTTT.

The chain combines TRBV6-1 with TRBJ1-2; D perhaps matches TRBD1 (5 bases). The V and J ends lost 8 bases and 0 bases respectively, with 10 bases between them. Germline CDR1 MNHNS, CDR2 SASEGT. The CDR3 is made up of 13 amino acids. For the CDR3, the DNA is TGTGCCAGCTCCAGGGTAGCTAACTATGGCTACACCTTC. Translation: CASSRVANYGYTF.

The gene calls are TRBV19 and TRBJ1-1; D gene unclear. Germline values: CDR1 LNHDA, CDR2 SQIVND (reference sequence). This CDR3 is 15 amino acids long. V was shortened by 3 bases and J by 4 bases, with 15 bases between the two germline ends. CDR3 sequence: CASSIHTTGRTEAFF. Here the CDR3 DNA reads TGTGCCAGTAGTATCCATACTACGGGTCGCACTGAAGCTTTCTTT.

This clonotype was detected a few times. The chain combines TRBV15 with TRBJ2-1; 9 bases fit TRBD1. From germline, CDR1 is LNHNV and CDR2 YYDKDF (reference sequence). The trim removed 9 bases at V and 5 bases at J, leaving 11 bases unmatched. This CDR3 comprises 15 residues. In nucleotides, the CDR3 is TGTGCCACTTTACTTCCGGGACAGGGACACAATGAGCAGTTCTTC. Translated, it gives CATLLPGQGHNEQFF.

This clonotype was seen only a few times. This sequence joins TRBV7-2 and TRBJ2-5; TRBD2 aligns across 14 bases. The CDR3 consists of 18 residues. The trim removed 7 bases at V and 2 bases at J, leaving 12 bases unmatched. Germline V CDR1 and CDR2: SGHTA, FQGNSA. CDR3 DNA: TGTGCCAGCACCTTGGGACTAGCGGGAGAGGGGGGGCAAGAGACCCAGTACTTC. It encodes CASTLGLAGEGGQETQYF.

The chain has TRBV6-1 and TRBJ2-7; TRBD1 matches at 11 bases. The CDR3 sequence is 14 residues long. The V gene's germline CDR1 is MNHNS and CDR2 SASEGT. Germline trimming cut 4 bases from V and 4 bases from J; bases unmatched to any gene: 3. CDR3 protein: CASSGTGGWYEQYF. CDR3 nucleotides: TGTGCCAGCAGTGGGACAGGGGGCTGGTACGAGCAGTACTTC.

The V and J genes are TRBV27 and TRBJ1-1; possible D gene TRBD1, 5 bases. V dropped 5 bases and J dropped 10 bases, with 20 bases sitting between them. The CDR3 runs 14 residues. Germline V gene data show CDR1 as MNHEY and CDR2 as SMNVEV (reference sequence). CDR3: CASSAKIPGTGAFF. Written as DNA, the CDR3 is TGTGCCAGCAGTGCTAAAATTCCCGGGACCGGAGCTTTCTTT.

The chain recombines TRBV10-3 with TRBJ1-1; the match to TRBD1 covers 7 bases. V lost 5 bases to trimming and J lost 0 bases; unmatched junction nucleotides: 6. Per germline, CDR1 ENHRY and CDR2 SYGVKD. The CDR3 sequence is 15 residues long. Written as DNA, the CDR3 is TGTGCCATCAGTCCCCTGACAGGGATGAACACTGAAGCTTTCTTT. The encoded protein is CAISPLTGMNTEAFF.

The chain uses TRBV23-1 and TRBJ1-6; 7 nucleotides agree with TRBD1. TRBV23-1 is an ORF, and what it does is uncertain. The V gene end was trimmed by 1 base and the J gene end by 3 bases; junction bases not matched to a gene: 6. The CDR3 extends over 17 amino acids. The CDR3 is CASSQWGDRVYNSPLHF. DNA for the CDR3: TGCGCCAGCAGTCAATGGGGTGACAGGGTCTATAATTCACCCCTCCACTTT.

The chain joins TRBV6-1 to TRBJ2-3, with 10 bases identical to TRBD1. This CDR3 is 15 amino acids long. Per germline, CDR1 MNHNS and CDR2 SASEGT. With 6 bases clipped from V and 0 bases from J, the junction kept 3 bases outside the gene matches. The CDR3 loop is CASRGTGESTDTQYF. Here the CDR3 DNA reads TGTGCCAGCAGGGGGACAGGGGAAAGCACAGATACGCAGTATTTT.

V and J are TRBV7-2 and TRBJ2-1, with 7 bases fitting TRBD1. Germline CDR1 SGHTA, CDR2 FQGNSA. After removal of 3 bases from V and 10 bases from J, the junction contained 6 bases not matched to a gene. This CDR3 contains 13 residues. CDR3 sequence (DNA): TGTGCCAGCAGCTTGACAGGGAAAGCAGAGCAGTTCTTC. Its protein is CASSLTGKAEQFF.

The J gene is TRBJ1-5, the V gene TRBV2; TRBD1 matches at 7 bases. J lost 5 bases, V lost 8 bases, and 6 bases had no gene match. Germline CDR1 SNHLY, CDR2 FYNNEI. This CDR3 is built from 13 residues. The CDR3 here is CASGGQLHQPQHF. The CDR3 nucleotides read TGTGCCAGCGGGGGACAGTTGCATCAGCCCCAGCATTTT.

The rearrangement joins TRBV6-1 to TRBJ1-1; no firm D call. From germline, CDR1 is MNHNS and CDR2 SASEGT. CDR3 size: 13 residues. V lost 2 bases and J 2 bases, leaving 6 bases between the germline ends. CDR3 in amino acids: CASSENPNTEAFF. As DNA, the CDR3 is TGTGCCAGCAGTGAAAATCCAAACACTGAAGCTTTCTTT.

The chain joins TRBV20-1 to TRBJ2-3, with D possibly matching TRBD2 (5 bases). The CDR3 length is 14 residues. Looked up from germline, CDR1 is DFQATT and CDR2 is SNEGSKA (reference sequence). Trimming pared 5 bases from V and 2 bases from J, leaving 14 bases between. As DNA, the CDR3 is TGCAGTGCTGAAGGAGCGGCTAACACAGATACGCAGTATTTT. It is translated as CSAEGAANTDTQYF.

This clonotype was seen more than once but under ten times. The chain has TRBV20-1 and TRBJ2-7; D is uncertain. CDR3 length: 11 amino acids. The germline V gene has CDR1 DFQATT and CDR2 SNEGSKA (reference sequence). V was clipped by 3 bases and J by 4 bases, with 7 bases between them. CDR3 sequence reads: CSARFKYEQYF. The CDR3 DNA follows: TGCAGTGCTAGGTTCAAGTACGAGCAGTACTTC.

The chain recombines TRBV28 with TRBJ2-2; 9 bases align to TRBD1. The CDR3 contains 13 residues. CDR1 and CDR2 (germline): MDHEN, SYDVKM. J lost 5 bases, V lost 10 bases, and 5 bases had no gene match. CDR3 nucleotide sequence: TGTGCCACACAGGGGGCGGTAACCGGGGAGCTGTTTTTT. It translates to CATQGAVTGELFF.

CDR3 loop: CASSSEVGEAFF. In nucleotides, the CDR3 is TGTGCCAGCAGCTCGGAAGTGGGTGAAGCTTTCTTT. V is TRBV7-2 and J is TRBJ1-1; D unresolved. Trimming left V 4 bases short and J 7 bases short, with 10 bases between. The CDR3 is 12 residues long. The germline CDR1 and CDR2 sequences are SGHTA and FQGNSA.

This clonotype has more than one count but fewer than ten. The chain recombines TRBV11-3 with TRBJ2-2, with D unresolved. V lost 1 base and J 7 bases, leaving 7 bases between the germline ends. The CDR3 covers 13 residues. Germline-derived CDR1 and CDR2 are SGHNT and YENEEA. CDR3 nucleotide sequence: TGTGCCAGCAGCTTAGTTCGTAGCGGGGAGCTGTTTTTT. The encoded protein is CASSLVRSGELFF.